The present entry profiles one T cell receptor beta chain with its context. No antigen is known for it. The record has no base qualities; no much larger clone is one base away. The goal of deep resolution MiSeq sequencing was a depth between 1 in 1 million and 1 in 200,000 T cells, and coverage averaged 10x per clonotype. The immunoSEQ hsTCRB Kit was used to generate TCR beta libraries. The original methods were these. The data were analyzed with ImmunoSEQ Analyzer and ImmunoSEQ Data Assistant, and V, D and J gene assignments followed IMGT definitions. Clonality, with values ranging from 0 to 1, was calculated as one minus the normalized Shannon entropy of productive rearrangement frequencies. Only overrepresented clonotypes making up at least 0.05% of the repertoire of each patient were included in the public clonotype analysis. Roughly 13 age-matched healthy donor repertoires from immuneACCESS were used as controls for clonality. As stored in TCRdb, this immuneACCESS dataset retains in-frame rearrangements with V and J assigned. A fraction of the clones does not appear; measured against another copy, unresolved V genes explain less than half of the discrepancy, and the remainder lacks a known reason. V, J and clone size derive from that table, while D and trimming were established from the DNA sequence. In all, the sample holds fewer than 400,000 clones, and roughly 70% of those were seen once. The ten top clones hold about 6.7% of the sample.

The V and J ends are trimmed by 2 bases and 6 bases, leaving 16 bases between them. According to the germline V gene, CDR1 reads KGHSH and CDR2 reads LQKENI. The CDR3, from cysteine to phenylalanine, totals 15 residues. Only CDR3 DNA remains: 45 bases, in frame from the first base. This entry belongs to a study of cytotoxic CD8 clonotypes in ibrutinib-treated CLL (dated by TCRdb to about 2021). As for the study more broadly: The cohort was composed of roughly ten relapsed/refractory and about 15 treatment-naive patients; IGHV unmutated status was identified in 17 patients. On average, each sample yielded 270,000 or so productive templates and around 98,000 productive rearrangements. Longitudinal samples were obtainable from about 30% of the 86 participants in the trial. The response samples were drawn at a median of roughly twelve months into treatment, with a range of about 6 to 36 months. Every remission and progressive disease sample was obtained while ibrutinib was still being received by the patients. Responses were partial in approximately 24 patients and complete in 2; after median approximately 66 months follow-up, around 14 stayed in remission and approximately twelve progressed. Cryopreserved peripheral blood mononuclear cells were collected at three points: before therapy, at response, and at either sustained remission or disease progression.

For TCR beta library preparation, approximately 2 micrograms of genomic DNA were isolated from cryopreserved PBMCs. Longitudinal blood samples from CLL patients receiving ibrutinib monotherapy were subjected to high-throughput TCR beta sequencing. The patients took part in an open-label, single-center phase 2 trial of ibrutinib monotherapy. Here is what the overall study found, with its caveats: Sampling times were not matched between sustained-remission and progressing patients, and lymph node repertoires were not studied. Clonality rose at ibrutinib response, remained stable during sustained remission, and dropped back toward baseline at progression. Public clonotypes were rare and either contracted or stayed stable during treatment, and the rise in clonality at ibrutinib response reflected the expansion of private clonotypes. Baseline clonality exceeded that of age-matched healthy donors and correlated strongly with circulating CD8+ T-cell counts.

The sample consisted of PBMCs, taken after 36 months of ibrutinib treatment. This sequence originates from a human donor with chronic lymphocytic leukemia. Rearrangement joined TRBV18 to TRBJ1-1, with TRBD1 tentatively as D gene (6 bases match). CDR3 sequence: CASSPSIGGVSEAFF. The sequenced DNA: TGTGCCAGCTCACCAAGCATCGGGGGCGTCTCTGAAGCTTTCTTT.